Presented here are 2 T cell receptor beta chains from one specimen sequenced in a study of cytomegalovirus exposure and HLA in healthy donors (dated 2017 in TCRdb). The method behind the library was the immunoSEQ multiplex PCR assay. A mixture of 60 forward primers for TCR Vbeta segments and 13 reverse primers for TCR Jbeta segments was used in the multiplex PCR. In TCRdb, the immuneACCESS table is reduced to in-frame sequences with V and J assigned. These tables do not hold every clone; where another copy was compared, an unresolved V gene accounts for under half, and the others remain unexplained. This sample holds 310,000 or so clones; approximately 90% were observed only once. The top ten constitute less than 2.5% of the sample. Sequencing was carried out using PBMCs. These receptor sequences come from a woman aged 18-29 years in good health and CMV-seronegative.

To note about this clone: Other DNA sequences of this sample code for an identical CDR3. This chain joins TRBV6-4 and TRBJ2-3; 10 positions agree with TRBD2. The germline V gene has CDR1 MRHNA and CDR2 SNTAGT. Unmatched junction bases numbered 2, after V lost 3 bases and J lost 2 bases. The CDR3 is made up of 15 amino acids. CDR3 protein: CASSESGGATDTQYF. The DNA for the CDR3 is TGTGCCAGCAGTGAGAGCGGGGGGGCCACAGATACGCAGTATTTT.

The V gene is TRBV11-2, the J gene TRBJ2-1, with 8 bases lining up with TRBD2. The CDR3 length is 14 residues. V was pared by 1 base and J by 8 bases, with 4 bases of the junction left unmatched. From germline, CDR1 is SGHAT and CDR2 FQNNGV. CDR3 DNA sequence: TGTGCCAGCAGCTTAGTACTAGCGGTCGATGAGCAGTTCTTC. Its translation is CASSLVLAVDEQFF.